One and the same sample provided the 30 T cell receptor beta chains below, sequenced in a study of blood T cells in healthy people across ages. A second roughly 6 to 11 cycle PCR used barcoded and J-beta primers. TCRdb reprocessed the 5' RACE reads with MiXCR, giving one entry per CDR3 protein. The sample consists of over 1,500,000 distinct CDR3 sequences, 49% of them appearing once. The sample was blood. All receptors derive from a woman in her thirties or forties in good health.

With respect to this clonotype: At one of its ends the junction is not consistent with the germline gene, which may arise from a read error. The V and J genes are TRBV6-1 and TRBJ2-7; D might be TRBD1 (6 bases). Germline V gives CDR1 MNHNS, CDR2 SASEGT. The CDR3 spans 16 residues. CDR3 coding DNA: TGTGCCAACAGTGGATTCAGAACAGGGACCTCCTACGAGCAGTACTTC. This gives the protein CANSGFRTGTSYEQYF.

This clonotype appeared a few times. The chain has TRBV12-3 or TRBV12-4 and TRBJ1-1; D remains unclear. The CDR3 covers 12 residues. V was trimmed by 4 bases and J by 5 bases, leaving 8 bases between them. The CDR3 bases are TGTGCCAGCAGTTCCCCGATAACTGAAGCTTTCTTT. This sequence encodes CASSSPITEAFF.

CDR3 region: CASSYSVRGEGELFF. The CDR3 coding sequence is TGTGCCAGCAGTTACTCGGTCAGGGGAGAAGGGGAGCTGTTTTTT. The V call is TRBV6-5, the J call TRBJ2-2, with D maybe TRBD1 (6 bases). From germline, CDR1 is MNHEY and CDR2 SVGAGI. V dropped 0 bases and J dropped 8 bases, with 13 bases sitting between them. This CDR3 region has 15 residues.

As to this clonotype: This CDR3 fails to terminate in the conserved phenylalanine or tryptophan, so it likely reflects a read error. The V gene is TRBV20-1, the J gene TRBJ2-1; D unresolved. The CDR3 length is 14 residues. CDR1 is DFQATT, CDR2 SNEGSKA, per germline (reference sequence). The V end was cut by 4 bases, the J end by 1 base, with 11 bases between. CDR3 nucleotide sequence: TGCAGTGCTAAAAGCGTATATTCCTACAATGAGCAGTTCTTA. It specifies CSAKSVYSYNEQFL.

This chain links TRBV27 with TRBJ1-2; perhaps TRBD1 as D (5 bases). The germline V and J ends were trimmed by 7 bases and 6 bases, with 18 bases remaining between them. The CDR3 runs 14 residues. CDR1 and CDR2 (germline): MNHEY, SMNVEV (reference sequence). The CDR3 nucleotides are TGTGCCAGCATCAAGCTGGGGGGGATCGATGGCTACACCTTC. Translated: CASIKLGGIDGYTF.

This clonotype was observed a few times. The CDR3, as DNA: TGCAGTGCTAGAGATGAACAGGGATGGTACGAGCAGTACTTC. Translated, it gives CSARDEQGWYEQYF. The genes are TRBV20-1 and TRBJ2-7; TRBD1 is a possible D gene (6 bases). This CDR3 spans 14 amino acids. With 0 bases removed from V and 4 bases from J, the gap between germline ends came to 13 bases. Germline CDR1 is DFQATT and CDR2 is SNEGSKA (reference sequence).

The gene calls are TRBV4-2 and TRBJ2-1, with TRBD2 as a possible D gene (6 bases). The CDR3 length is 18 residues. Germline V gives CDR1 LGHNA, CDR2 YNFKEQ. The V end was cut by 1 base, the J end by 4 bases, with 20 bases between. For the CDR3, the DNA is TGTGCCAGCAGCCAAGGTGCGGGGCAGGGATCCTTTTACAATGAGCAGTTCTTC. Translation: CASSQGAGQGSFYNEQFF.

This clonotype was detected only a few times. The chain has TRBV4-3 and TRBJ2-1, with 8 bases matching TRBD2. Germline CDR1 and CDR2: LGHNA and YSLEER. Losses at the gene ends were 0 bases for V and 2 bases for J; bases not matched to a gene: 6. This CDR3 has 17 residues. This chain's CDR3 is CASSQDRTGGAYNEQFF. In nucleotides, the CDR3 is TGCGCCAGCAGCCAAGATCGTACGGGGGGGGCCTACAATGAGCAGTTCTTC.

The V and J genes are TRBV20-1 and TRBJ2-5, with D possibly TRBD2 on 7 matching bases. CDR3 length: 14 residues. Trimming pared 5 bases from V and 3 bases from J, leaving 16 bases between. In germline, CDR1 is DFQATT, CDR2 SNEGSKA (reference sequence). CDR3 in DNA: TGCAGTGCTCTCAACCGGGGGGCGAAAGAGACCCAGTACTTC. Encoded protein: CSALNRGAKETQYF.

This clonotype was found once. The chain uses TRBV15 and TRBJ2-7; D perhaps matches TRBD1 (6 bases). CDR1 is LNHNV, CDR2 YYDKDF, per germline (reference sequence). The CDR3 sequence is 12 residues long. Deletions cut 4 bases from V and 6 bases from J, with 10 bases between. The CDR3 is CATSIGGPEQYF. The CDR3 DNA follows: TGTGCCACCAGCATAGGGGGTCCCGAGCAGTACTTC.

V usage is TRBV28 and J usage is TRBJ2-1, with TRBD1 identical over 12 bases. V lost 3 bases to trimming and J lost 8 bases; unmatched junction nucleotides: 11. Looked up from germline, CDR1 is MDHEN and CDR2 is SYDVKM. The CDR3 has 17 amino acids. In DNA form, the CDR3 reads TGTGCCAGCAGTTTGGTGGGACAGGGGGCGGTTGGCTATGAGCAGTTCTTC. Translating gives CASSLVGQGAVGYEQFF. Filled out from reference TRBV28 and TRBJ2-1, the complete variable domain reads DVKVTQSSRYLVKRTGEKVFLECVQDMDHENMFWYRQDPGLGLRLIYFSYDVKMKEKGDIPEGYSVSREKKERFSLILESASTNQTSMYLCASSLVGQGAVGYEQFFGPGTRLTVL.

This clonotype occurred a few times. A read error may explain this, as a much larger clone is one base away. CDR3 loop: CASSFSGAVNEQYF. The CDR3 nucleotides read TGTGCCAGCAGCTTTAGCGGGGCGGTCAATGAGCAGTACTTC. The gene calls are TRBV7-2 and TRBJ2-7, with 8 positions matching TRBD2. V lost 3 bases, J lost 7 bases, and 8 bases stayed unmatched. The CDR3 covers 14 residues. Germline CDR1 reads SGHTA; CDR2 reads FQGNSA.

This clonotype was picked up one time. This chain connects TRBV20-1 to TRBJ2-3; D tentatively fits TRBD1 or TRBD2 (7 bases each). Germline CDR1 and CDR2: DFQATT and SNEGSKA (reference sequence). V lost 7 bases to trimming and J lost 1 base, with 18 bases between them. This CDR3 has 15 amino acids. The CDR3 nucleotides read TGCAGTGGACTAGCCGGAGGGGGCCGCACAGATACGCAGTATTTT. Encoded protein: CSGLAGGGRTDTQYF.

The CDR3 region is CASSRAGTSGYEQYF. The CDR3 nucleotides are TGTGCCAGCAGCCGCGCCGGGACTAGCGGCTACGAGCAGTACTTC. V gene TRBV6-6 combines with J gene TRBJ2-7, with 11 bases matching TRBD2. J gave up 3 bases and V 6 bases, and 7 bases lay outside the gene matches. The germline gives CDR1 MNHNY, CDR2 SVGAGI (reference sequence). The CDR3 is 15 amino acids.

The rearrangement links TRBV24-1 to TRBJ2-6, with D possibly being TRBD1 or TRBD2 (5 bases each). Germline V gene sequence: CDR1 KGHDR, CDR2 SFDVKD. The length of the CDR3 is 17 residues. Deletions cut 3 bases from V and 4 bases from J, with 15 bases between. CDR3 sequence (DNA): TGTGCCACCAGTGATGCCCCCTCGGGGCCAGGGGCCAACGTCCTGACTTTC. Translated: CATSDAPSGPGANVLTF.

The DNA for the CDR3 is TGCAGCGTGGGGGAACGGCTCCCCACTGAAGCTTTCTTT. Translating gives CSVGERLPTEAFF. The rearrangement links TRBV29-1 to TRBJ1-1, with a tentative D call TRBD1 (5 bases). CDR1 SQVTM and CDR2 ANQGSEA come from the germline V gene. Trimming took off 6 bases at V and 4 bases at J, with 15 bases between the two ends. CDR3 size: 13 residues.

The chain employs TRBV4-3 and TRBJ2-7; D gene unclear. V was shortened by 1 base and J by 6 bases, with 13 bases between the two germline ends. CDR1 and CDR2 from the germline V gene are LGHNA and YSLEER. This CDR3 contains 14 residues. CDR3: CASSQGLRAREQYF. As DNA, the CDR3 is TGCGCCAGCAGCCAAGGGCTCCGGGCGCGCGAGCAGTACTTC.

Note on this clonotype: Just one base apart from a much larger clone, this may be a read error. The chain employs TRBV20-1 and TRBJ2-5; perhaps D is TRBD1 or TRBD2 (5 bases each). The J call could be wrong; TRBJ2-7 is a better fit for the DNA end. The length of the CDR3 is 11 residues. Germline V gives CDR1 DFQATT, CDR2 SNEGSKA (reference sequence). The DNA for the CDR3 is TGCGCCATGGGACCGAACTACGAGCAGTACTTC. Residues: CAMGPNYEQYF.

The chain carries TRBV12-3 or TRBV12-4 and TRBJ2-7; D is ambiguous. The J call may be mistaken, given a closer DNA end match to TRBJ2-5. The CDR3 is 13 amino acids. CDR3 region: CASRYLEQETQYF. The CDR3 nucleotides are TGTGCCAGCAGATACCTGGAGCAGGAGACCCAGTACTTC.

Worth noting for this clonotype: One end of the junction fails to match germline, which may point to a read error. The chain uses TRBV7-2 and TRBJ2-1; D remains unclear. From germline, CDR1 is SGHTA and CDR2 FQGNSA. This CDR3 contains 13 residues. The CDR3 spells CAGSPTMPPGQFF. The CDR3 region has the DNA TGTGCCGGCAGCCCGACCATGCCCCCAGGGCAGTTCTTC.

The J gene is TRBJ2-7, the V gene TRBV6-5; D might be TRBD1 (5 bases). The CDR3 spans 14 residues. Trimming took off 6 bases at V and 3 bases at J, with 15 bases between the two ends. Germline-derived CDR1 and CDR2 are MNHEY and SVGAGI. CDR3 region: CASSLTGDLYEQYF. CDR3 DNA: TGTGCCAGCAGCCTCACAGGAGATCTCTACGAGCAGTACTTC.

The CDR3, as DNA: TGCGCCAGCAGTGAAAAGGGGGGTAATGAAAAACTGTTTTTT. This translates into CASSEKGGNEKLFF. The chain has TRBV10-2 and TRBJ1-4; D is perhaps TRBD1 (6 bases). V lost 3 bases and J 4 bases, leaving 9 bases between the germline ends. The germline CDR1 and CDR2 sequences are WSHSY and SAAADI. The CDR3 is 14 amino acids.

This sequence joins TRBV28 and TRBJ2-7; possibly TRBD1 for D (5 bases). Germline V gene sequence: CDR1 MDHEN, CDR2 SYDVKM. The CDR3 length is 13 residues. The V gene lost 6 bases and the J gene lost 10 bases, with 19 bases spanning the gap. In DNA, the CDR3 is TGTGCCAGCAGCGACGACAGCCCCTTGTCCCAGTACTTC. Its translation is CASSDDSPLSQYF.

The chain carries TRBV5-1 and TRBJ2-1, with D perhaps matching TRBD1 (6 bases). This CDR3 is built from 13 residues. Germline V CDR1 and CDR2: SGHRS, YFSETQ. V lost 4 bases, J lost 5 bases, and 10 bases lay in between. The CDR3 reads CASSVDSHNEQFF. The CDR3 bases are TGCGCCAGCAGCGTGGACAGCCACAATGAGCAGTTCTTC.

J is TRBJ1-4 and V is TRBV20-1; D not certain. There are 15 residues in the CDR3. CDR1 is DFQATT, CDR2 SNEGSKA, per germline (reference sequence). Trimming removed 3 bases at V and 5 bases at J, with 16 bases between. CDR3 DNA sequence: TGCAGTGCTAGGCCGGGTGGAGAACTCAATGAAAAACTGTTTTTT. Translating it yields CSARPGGELNEKLFF.

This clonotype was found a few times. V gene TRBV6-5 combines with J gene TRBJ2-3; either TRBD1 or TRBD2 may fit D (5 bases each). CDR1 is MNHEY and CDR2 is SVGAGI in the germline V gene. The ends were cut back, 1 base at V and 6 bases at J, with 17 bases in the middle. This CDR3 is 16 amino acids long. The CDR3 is CASSYWGGQRLDTQYF. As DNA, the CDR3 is TGTGCCAGCAGTTACTGGGGCGGGCAACGCCTCGATACGCAGTATTTT.

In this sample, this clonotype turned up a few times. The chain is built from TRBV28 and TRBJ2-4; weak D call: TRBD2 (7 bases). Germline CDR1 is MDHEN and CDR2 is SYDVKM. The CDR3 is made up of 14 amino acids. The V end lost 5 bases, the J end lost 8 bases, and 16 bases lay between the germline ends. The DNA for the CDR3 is TGTGCCAGCAGTGTACAGGGAGGGTTCGACATTCAGTACTTC. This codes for CASSVQGGFDIQYF.

The CDR3 nucleotides are TGTGCCAGCAGCGCGGACTTACTCGCAGATACGCAGTATTTT. The encoded protein is CASSADLLADTQYF. The chain links TRBV9 to TRBJ2-3; perhaps TRBD2 as D (5 bases). V was shortened by 3 bases and J by 4 bases, with 12 bases between the two germline ends. The CDR3 spans 14 residues. CDR1 is SGDLS, CDR2 YYNGEE, per germline.

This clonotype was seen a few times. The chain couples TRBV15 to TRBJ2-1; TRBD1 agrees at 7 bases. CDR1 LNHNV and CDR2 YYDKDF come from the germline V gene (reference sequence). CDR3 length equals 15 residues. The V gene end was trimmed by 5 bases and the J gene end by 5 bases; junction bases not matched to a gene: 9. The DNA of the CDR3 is TGTGCCACCAGCCTTGACAGGGTGGTTAACAATGAGCAGTTCTTC. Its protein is CATSLDRVVNNEQFF.

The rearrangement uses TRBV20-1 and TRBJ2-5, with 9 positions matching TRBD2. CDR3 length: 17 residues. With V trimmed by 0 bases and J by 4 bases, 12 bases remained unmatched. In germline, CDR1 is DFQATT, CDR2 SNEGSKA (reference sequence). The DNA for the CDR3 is TGCAGTGCTAGAGATTGGGCGGGGGGGCCGGAAAGAGAGACCCAGTACTTC. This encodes CSARDWAGGPERETQYF.